This T cell receptor beta chain was found in a study of T cells in Graves' hyperthyroidism and ophthalmopathy. Subjects aged 18 to 65 presented with newly diagnosed hyperthyroidism of less than 2 months' duration. RNA transcripts provided the source from which TCR beta CDR3 regions were amplified. During a first-round RT-PCR of the TCR CDR3, the HTBI primer set was used. TCRdb recomputed calls from the multiplex PCR reads with MiXCR, one row per CDR3 protein. Of some 560,000 distinct CDR3 sequences listed, approximately 15% are singletons. In germline, CDR1 is SEHNR, CDR2 FQNEAQ (reference sequence). V was pared by 5 bases and J by 0 bases, with 8 bases between. This CDR3 has 14 amino acids. This clonotype showed up many times.

The chain uses TRBV7-9 and TRBJ1-3, with D unresolved. Sequenced sample: blood. The TCR comes from a woman aged 40-49 years with Graves' hyperthyroidism. CDR3: CASSRHDSGNTIYF. In DNA form, the CDR3 reads TGTGCCAGCAGCCGACACGACTCTGGAAACACCATATATTTT.